This T cell receptor (beta chain) originates from a study of blood T cells in healthy people across ages. Study findings and constraints: Considered underestimates were the diversity estimates obtained from one million T cells.

Germline-derived CDR1 and CDR2 are DFQATT and SNEGSKA (reference sequence). V lost 2 bases and J lost 5; bases outside the gene matches: 1. The CDR3 runs to 14 residues. With a J-beta primer mix and a sample-barcoded 5' primer, a second PCR ran about 6 to 11 cycles. MiXCR was run by TCRdb on the 5' RACE reads, yielding one entry per CDR3 protein. Of just under 550,000 distinct CDR3 sequences in the sample, approximately 25% are singletons; the top ten hold 8.7%. This clonotype has only a few counts. Antigen unknown. The data also belong to a second study, concerning T cells of mothers and their children.

Sequenced sample: blood. This receptor was identified in a boy younger than 18 in good health. The gene calls are TRBV20-1 and TRBJ2-1; TRBD2 matches 12 bases. The CDR3 nucleotides read TGCAGTGCTAGACTAGCGGGAGGGAACAATGAGCAGTTCTTC. Translation: CSARLAGGNNEQFF.